One and the same sample provided the 25 T cell receptor beta chains below, sequenced in a study of shared clonotypes between healthy human individuals. Sequencing was performed with immunoSEQ multiplex PCR; in TCRdb, only in-frame clones are kept and a portion is missing. The sample includes more than 2 million clones, just over 90% seen only once; the top ten take 1.5% to 2%. CD45RO-negative cells were positively selected for CCR7, leaving out terminally differentiated effector memory CD45RA+ cells. The specimen was naive CD8+ T cells from PBMCs. The receptors derive from a man between 18 and 29 years old in good health. Some clones in this sample may be carry-over from other donors' samples.

The rearrangement links TRBV12-2 to TRBJ2-7; the table's D call TRBD2 went unverified against the DNA. TRBV12-2 is marked as a pseudogene. This CDR3 contains 15 residues. CDR3 coding DNA: TGTGCAAGTCGCCCCCGGGTAGCGGGAGTGTACGAGCAGTACTTC. Translation: CASRPRVAGVYEQYF.

The chain uses TRBV7-9 and TRBJ1-4; unclear D gene. The CDR3 totals 12 residues. V was cut by 0 bases and J by 8 bases, with 4 bases left in between. Per germline, CDR1 SEHNR and CDR2 FQNEAQ (reference sequence). CDR3 sequence: CASSLAQEKLFF. CDR3 DNA sequence: TGTGCCAGCAGCTTAGCGCAGGAAAAACTGTTTTTT. Together with reference TRBV7-9 and TRBJ1-4, the CDR3 gives the full variable domain: DTGVSQNPRHKITKRGQNVTFRCDPISEHNRLYWYRQTLGQGPEFLTYFQNEAQLEKSRLLSDRFSAERPKGSFSTLEIQRTEQGDSAMYLCASSLAQEKLFFGSGTQLSVL.

This rearrangement joins TRBV7-3 to TRBJ2-1; TRBD1 matches at 9 bases. The germline V gene has CDR1 SGHTA and CDR2 FQGTGA. Germline trimming cut 1 base from V and 9 bases from J; bases unmatched to any gene: 4. This CDR3 has 14 residues. The CDR3 reads CASSLRDRASEQFF. CDR3 nucleotide sequence: TGTGCCAGCAGCTTAAGGGACAGGGCATCTGAGCAGTTCTTC.

This rearrangement joins TRBV5-8 to TRBJ2-7, with D perhaps matching TRBD2 (6 bases). Trimming pared 4 bases from V and 5 bases from J, leaving 22 bases between. The CDR3 consists of 16 residues. CDR1 SGHTS and CDR2 YDEGEE come from the germline V gene. As DNA, the CDR3 is TGTGCCAGCAGCGATTATCGGGGCGGGATAGGGGACGAGCAGTACTTC. This sequence encodes CASSDYRGGIGDEQYF.

The chain uses TRBV7-9 and TRBJ2-5, with D unclear. This CDR3 comprises 15 residues. Germline V gene sequence: CDR1 SEHNR, CDR2 FQNEAQ (reference sequence). V shed 5 bases and J shed 4 bases, with 17 bases lying between them. This chain's CDR3 is CASSSDTTLGETQYF. The CDR3 DNA sequence: TGTGCCAGCAGCAGCGACACCACCTTGGGAGAGACCCAGTACTTC.

The chain uses TRBV10-3 and TRBJ2-7; TRBD1 might be the D (6 bases). The CDR3 spans 15 residues. Germline V lookup: CDR1 ENHRY, CDR2 SYGVKD. The V and J ends lost 0 bases and 2 bases respectively, with 11 bases between them. The CDR3 region is CAISESGAGAYEQYF. The DNA for the CDR3 is TGTGCCATCAGTGAGTCGGGTGCAGGGGCCTACGAGCAGTACTTC.

This clone was recorded only once. The chain joins TRBV28 to TRBJ2-2; D is unclear. CDR3 length: 17 amino acids. Trimming pared 8 bases from V and 2 bases from J, leaving 21 bases between. CDR1 is MDHEN, CDR2 SYDVKM, per germline. The CDR3 bases are TGTGCCAGCGCGTCATTCCATTTAGGACGAAACACCGGGGAGCTGTTTTTT. Protein sequence: CASASFHLGRNTGELFF.

The chain employs TRBV6-6 and TRBJ2-1; D is unresolved. The V and J ends lost 7 bases and 7 bases respectively, with 17 bases between them. The germline V gene encodes CDR1 MNHNY and CDR2 SVGAGI (reference sequence). The CDR3 sequence is 14 residues long. The CDR3: CASTPNRVSNEQFF. CDR3 bases: TGTGCCAGCACTCCCAACCGCGTCTCTAATGAGCAGTTCTTC.

This clone is a singleton in its sample. The J gene is TRBJ1-2, the V gene TRBV19; 8 nucleotides line up with TRBD1. V was clipped by 4 bases and J by 4 bases; unmatched bases: 8. CDR3 length: 15 amino acids. The germline CDR1 and CDR2 sequences are LNHDA and SQIVND (reference sequence). Here the CDR3 reads CASSTGQGRFYGYTF. The CDR3 coding sequence is TGTGCCAGTAGTACCGGACAGGGCCGGTTCTATGGCTACACCTTC.

The chain recombines TRBV6-5 with TRBJ2-7; TRBD2 is a possible D gene (6 bases). There are 14 residues in the CDR3. V was pared by 4 bases and J by 2 bases, with 12 bases between. Germline lookup yields CDR1 MNHEY and CDR2 SVGAGI. The chain's CDR3 is CASSFRTGAYEQYF. The DNA of the CDR3 is TGTGCCAGCAGTTTTAGGACGGGAGCCTACGAGCAGTACTTC.

The chain is built from TRBV7-6 and TRBJ2-3; D unresolved. From germline, CDR1 is SGHVS and CDR2 FNYEAQ. This CDR3 spans 12 amino acids. Trimming pared 2 bases from V and 5 bases from J, leaving 5 bases between. The CDR3 loop reads CASSLREDTQYF. DNA for the CDR3: TGTGCCAGCAGCTTAAGGGAAGATACGCAGTATTTT.

This sequence joins TRBV6-1 and TRBJ2-3, with a possible D match to TRBD2 (5 bases). The CDR3 totals 13 residues. The germline V gene has CDR1 MNHNS and CDR2 SASEGT. V lost 8 bases and J 4 bases, leaving 13 bases between the germline ends. The CDR3 DNA sequence: TGTGCCAGCGGCGGGCGTGGGTCAGATACGCAGTATTTT. This codes for CASGGRGSDTQYF.

This clone was counted a single time. The chain employs TRBV4-3 and TRBJ1-2; D is possibly TRBD1 (5 bases). Trimming left V 1 base short and J 1 base short, with 19 bases between. The CDR3 sequence is 18 residues long. CDR1 and CDR2 (germline): LGHNA, YSLEER. The CDR3 region is CASSQAPGPRAFNYGYTF. The CDR3 DNA follows: TGCGCCAGCAGCCAAGCGCCGGGGCCCAGAGCCTTTAACTATGGCTACACCTTC.

The V and J genes are TRBV11-2 and TRBJ2-1; 11 nucleotides align to TRBD2. CDR3 length: 16 residues. J was trimmed by 6 bases and V by 1 base; bases with no gene match: 5. CDR1 and CDR2 (germline): SGHAT, FQNNGV. The CDR3 DNA follows: TGTGCCAGCAGCTTAGGGCTAGCGGGAGGACTCAATGAGCAGTTCTTC. It specifies CASSLGLAGGLNEQFF.

The rearrangement links TRBV27 to TRBJ2-7; 15 bases fit TRBD2. The CDR3 contains 15 residues. Germline assignment: CDR1 MNHEY and CDR2 SMNVEV (reference sequence). The V gene end was trimmed by 2 bases and the J gene end by 6 bases; junction bases not matched to a gene: 2. The CDR3 sequence: CASSLRTSGRAEQYF. In DNA form, the CDR3 reads TGTGCCAGCAGTTTAAGGACTAGCGGGAGGGCCGAGCAGTACTTC.

V usage is TRBV27 and J usage is TRBJ2-5; D is possibly TRBD1 (5 bases). The CDR3 spans 14 residues. Trimming pared 3 bases from V and 5 bases from J, leaving 13 bases between. Germline V gene data show CDR1 as MNHEY and CDR2 as SMNVEV (reference sequence). The chain's CDR3 is CASSFGQAWETQYF. Written as DNA, the CDR3 is TGTGCCAGCAGTTTCGGACAAGCTTGGGAGACCCAGTACTTC.

V and J are TRBV19 and TRBJ2-7; a possible D gene is TRBD2 (6 bases). Trimming stripped 7 bases from V and 2 bases from J, with 18 bases between. Germline V gene data show CDR1 as LNHDA and CDR2 as SQIVND (reference sequence). The CDR3 runs 15 residues. This CDR3 reads CASTPGVAATYEQYF. The CDR3 DNA sequence: TGTGCCAGTACGCCGGGGGTAGCGGCCACCTACGAGCAGTACTTC.

The chain is built from TRBV28 and TRBJ2-7; D is unclear. The CDR3 is made up of 16 amino acids. The germline gives CDR1 MDHEN, CDR2 SYDVKM. Trimming pared 3 bases from V and 0 bases from J, leaving 15 bases between. Written as DNA, the CDR3 is TGTGCCAGCAGTTTCGGTCCAGGCCAAAGCTCCTACGAGCAGTACTTC. This sequence encodes CASSFGPGQSSYEQYF.

Details on this clone: Other DNA sequences of this sample code for an identical CDR3. The chain combines TRBV28 with TRBJ1-5; D gene unclear. Trimming removed 6 bases from V and 1 base from J, with 10 bases in between. CDR1 is MDHEN, CDR2 SYDVKM, per germline. The CDR3 extends over 14 amino acids. CDR3: CASSLGVSNQPQHF. The CDR3 DNA follows: TGTGCCAGCAGCCTCGGGGTGAGCAATCAGCCCCAGCATTTT.

This chain connects TRBV7-3 to TRBJ1-6; D not certain. The CDR3 runs 15 residues. Looked up from germline, CDR1 is SGHTA and CDR2 is FQGTGA. Deletions cut 5 bases from V and 5 bases from J, with 13 bases between. CDR3 DNA sequence: TGTGCCAGCAGCCTCGGACGGATTAATAATTCACCCCTCCACTTT. Its protein is CASSLGRINNSPLHF.

A note on this clone: Additional DNA sequences in this sample encode the identical CDR3. The chain recombines TRBV19 with TRBJ2-1, with 7 bases that match TRBD2. V was clipped by 2 bases and J by 4 bases; unmatched bases: 5. The germline V gene encodes CDR1 LNHDA and CDR2 SQIVND (reference sequence). The length of the CDR3 is 15 residues. The CDR3 DNA sequence: TGTGCCAGTAGTATAACGGGAGGTGATTACAATGAGCAGTTCTTC. Protein sequence: CASSITGGDYNEQFF.

This clone was detected only once. The chain is built from TRBV6-1 and TRBJ2-1; TRBD2 matches 8 bases. V lost 8 bases to trimming and J lost 2 bases; unmatched junction nucleotides: 5. Per the germline V gene, CDR1 is MNHNS and CDR2 is SASEGT. This CDR3 comprises 14 residues. CDR3 loop: CASVREGAYNEQFF. CDR3 coding DNA: TGTGCCAGCGTCCGGGAGGGCGCCTACAATGAGCAGTTCTTC.

This clone was recorded once. The chain has TRBV5-1 and TRBJ1-4; D is uncertain. V gave up 6 bases and J gave up 5 bases, with 8 bases separating them. Per the germline V gene, CDR1 is SGHRS and CDR2 is YFSETQ. The CDR3 is 12 residues long. In DNA, the CDR3 is TGCGCCAGCAAATCCCAGAATGAAAAACTGTTTTTT. Translating it yields CASKSQNEKLFF.

The genes are TRBV14 and TRBJ1-1; D gene uncertain. Germline V gives CDR1 SGHDN, CDR2 FVKESK. The V and J ends lost 4 bases and 4 bases respectively, with 7 bases between them. The CDR3 contains 12 residues. The CDR3 DNA is TGTGCCAGCAGCCCCGGCTTCACTGAAGCTTTCTTT. Residues: CASSPGFTEAFF.

V is TRBV10-3 and J is TRBJ2-1, with 11 nucleotides matching TRBD2. Germline V CDR1 and CDR2: ENHRY, SYGVKD. V dropped 6 bases and J dropped 5; count of bases not matched to a gene: 3. This CDR3 region has 14 residues. DNA for the CDR3: TGTGCCATCAGGGAACTAGCGGGAGACAATGAGCAGTTCTTC. It specifies CAIRELAGDNEQFF.